This T cell receptor beta chain was captured in a study of shared clonotypes between healthy human individuals. Whole-study context: A couple of women and a few men aged 18 to 49 served as donors. General study points: It was only blood that was sampled, and tissue repertoires likely differ. Represented genetic and exposure-history diversity was restricted by having few donors.

Germline CDR1 is MDHEN and CDR2 is SYDVKM. The ends lost 5 bases at V and 2 bases at J; junction bases unmatched: 5. This CDR3 has 15 residues. Everyone who donated was a Caucasian adult who lived in Nashville, Tennessee. With regard to this clone: Its antigen is undetermined.

Data came from immunoSEQ multiplex PCR; TCRdb stores just in-frame clones and leaves some out. The profile shows about 510,000 clones, 70% to 80% of them singletons. This clonotype was sampled from a woman aged 40 to 55 in good health. Some clones in this sample may be carry-over from other donors' samples. V and J are TRBV28 and TRBJ2-7; 11 nucleotides match TRBD2. The sample was PBMCs. The CDR3 is CASSDSGRAPYEQYF. CDR3 coding DNA: TGTGCCAGCAGTGATAGCGGGAGGGCCCCCTACGAGCAGTACTTC. The variable domain in full, completed from reference TRBV28 and TRBJ2-7, reads DVKVTQSSRYLVKRTGEKVFLECVQDMDHENMFWYRQDPGLGLRLIYFSYDVKMKEKGDIPEGYSVSREKKERFSLILESASTNQTSMYLCASSDSGRAPYEQYFGPGTRLTVT.